The T cell receptor beta chain under discussion was sequenced for a study of cytomegalovirus exposure and HLA in healthy donors. Whole-study results and caveats: The HLA-A and HLA-B alleles of most subjects were reportedly predicted accurately from TCR beta sequences. Specificity of three CMV-associated chains for CMV antigens was verified in vitro.

This CDR3 region has 15 residues. With V trimmed by 4 bases and J by 1 base, 7 bases remained unmatched. Germline-derived CDR1 and CDR2 are SGHNT and YYREEE (reference sequence). Worth noting for this clone: Its antigen is unknown.

13 Jbeta primers and 60 Vbeta primers were used for the PCR. Per the original data handling: Roughly 80 million unique TCR beta chains, roughly 11 million of them shared, were counted by a later analysis. Generated by immunoSEQ multiplex PCR, the TCRdb table keeps only in-frame clones and is missing some. The DNA was the basis for D and trimming; V, J and clone size are from that table. Here the sample spans fewer than 200,000 clones, 70% to 80% being singletons. The clonotype comes from a woman aged 45-65 years in good health and CMV-seronegative. The sample was PBMCs. The rearrangement joins TRBV5-4 to TRBJ2-7; 8 bases match TRBD1. This CDR3 reads CASSAAGGGSYEQYF. The DNA for the CDR3 is TGTGCCAGCAGCGCAGCAGGGGGCGGGTCCTACGAGCAGTACTTC.